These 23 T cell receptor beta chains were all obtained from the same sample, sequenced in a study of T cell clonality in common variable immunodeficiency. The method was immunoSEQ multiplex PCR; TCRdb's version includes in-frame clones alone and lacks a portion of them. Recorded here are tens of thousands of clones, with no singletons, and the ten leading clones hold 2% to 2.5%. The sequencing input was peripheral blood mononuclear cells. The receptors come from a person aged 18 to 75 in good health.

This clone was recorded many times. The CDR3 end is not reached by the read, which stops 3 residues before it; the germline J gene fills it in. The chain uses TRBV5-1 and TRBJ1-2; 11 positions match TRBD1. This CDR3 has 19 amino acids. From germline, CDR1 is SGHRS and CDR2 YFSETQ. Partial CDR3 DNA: TGCGCCAGCTCAATGACCGGTCGGACAGGGGGCGCGAAGGTTGACGGC. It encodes CASSMTGRTGGAKVDG. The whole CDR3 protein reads CASSMTGRTGGAKVDGYTF.

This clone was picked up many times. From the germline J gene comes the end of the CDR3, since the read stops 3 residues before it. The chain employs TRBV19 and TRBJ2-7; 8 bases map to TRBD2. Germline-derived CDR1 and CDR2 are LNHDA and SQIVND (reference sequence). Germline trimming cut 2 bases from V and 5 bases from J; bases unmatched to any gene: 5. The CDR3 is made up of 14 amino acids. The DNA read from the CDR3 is TGTGCCAGTAGTATACGACTAGCGATCCACGAG. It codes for CASSIRLAIHE. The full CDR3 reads CASSIRLAIHEQYF.

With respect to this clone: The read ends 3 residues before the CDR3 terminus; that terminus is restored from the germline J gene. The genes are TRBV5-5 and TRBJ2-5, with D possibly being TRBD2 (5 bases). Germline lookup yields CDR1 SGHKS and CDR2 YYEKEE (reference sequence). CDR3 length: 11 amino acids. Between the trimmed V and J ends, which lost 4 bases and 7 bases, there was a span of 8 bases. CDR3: CASSLAGTQYF. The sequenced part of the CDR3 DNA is TGTGCCAGCAGCCTTGCGGGGACC.

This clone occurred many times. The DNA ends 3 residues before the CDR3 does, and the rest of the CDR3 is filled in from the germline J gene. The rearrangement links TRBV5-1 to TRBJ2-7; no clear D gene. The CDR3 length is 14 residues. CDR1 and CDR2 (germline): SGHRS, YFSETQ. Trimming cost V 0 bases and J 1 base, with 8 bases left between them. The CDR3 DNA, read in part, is TGCGCCAGCAGCTTGGTGGCAGATTCCTACGAG. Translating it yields CASSLVADSYE. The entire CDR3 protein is CASSLVADSYEQYF. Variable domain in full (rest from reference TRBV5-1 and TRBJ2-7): KAGVTQTPRYLIKTRGQQVTLSCSPISGHRSVSWYQQTPGQGLQFLFEYFSETQRNKGNFPGRFSGRQFSNSRSEMNVSTLELGDSALYLCASSLVADSYEQYFGPGTRLTVT.

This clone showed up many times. The CDR3 protein is CASSSLGGEQYF. The sequenced CDR3 bases are TGCGCCAGCAGCTCTTTAGGGGGCGAG. This chain connects TRBV10-1 to TRBJ2-7; D is possibly TRBD1 (6 bases). The read finishes 3 residues shy of the CDR3 end, and the germline J gene is used to complete it. V lost 6 bases and J lost 6, with 12 bases in between. Germline lookup yields CDR1 WNHNN and CDR2 SYGVQD (reference sequence). The CDR3 extends over 12 amino acids.

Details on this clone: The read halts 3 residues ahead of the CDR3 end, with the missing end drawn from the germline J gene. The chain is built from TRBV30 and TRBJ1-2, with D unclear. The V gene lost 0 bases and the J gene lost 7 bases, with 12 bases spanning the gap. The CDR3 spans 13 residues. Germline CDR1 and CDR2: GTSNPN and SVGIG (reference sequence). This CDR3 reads CAWSVDFDGGYTF. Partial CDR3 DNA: TGTGCCTGGAGTGTGGACTTTGACGGTGGC.

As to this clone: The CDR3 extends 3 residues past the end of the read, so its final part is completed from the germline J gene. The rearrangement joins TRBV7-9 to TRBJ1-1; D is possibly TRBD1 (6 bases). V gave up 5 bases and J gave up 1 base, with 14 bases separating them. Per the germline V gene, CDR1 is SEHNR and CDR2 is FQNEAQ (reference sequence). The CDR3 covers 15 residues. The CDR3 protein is CASSTRGSPNTEAFF. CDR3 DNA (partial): TGTGCCAGCAGCACGAGGGGGAGCCCGAACACTGAA.

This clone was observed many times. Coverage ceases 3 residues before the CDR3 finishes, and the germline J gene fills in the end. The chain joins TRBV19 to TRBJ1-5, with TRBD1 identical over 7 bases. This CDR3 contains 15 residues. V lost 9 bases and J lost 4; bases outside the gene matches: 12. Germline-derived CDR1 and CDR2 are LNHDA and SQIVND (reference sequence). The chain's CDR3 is CASIAGTEINQPQHF. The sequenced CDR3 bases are TGTGCCAGCATAGCCGGGACAGAGATTAATCAGCCC.

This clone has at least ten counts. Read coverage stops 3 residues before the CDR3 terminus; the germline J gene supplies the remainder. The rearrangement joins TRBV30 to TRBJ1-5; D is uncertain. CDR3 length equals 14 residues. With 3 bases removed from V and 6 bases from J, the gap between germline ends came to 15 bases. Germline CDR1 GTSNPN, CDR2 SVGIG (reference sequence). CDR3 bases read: TGTGCCTGGAGCGATAAAGGGTCCCTTCAGCCC. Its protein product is CAWSDKGSLQP. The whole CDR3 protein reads CAWSDKGSLQPQHF.

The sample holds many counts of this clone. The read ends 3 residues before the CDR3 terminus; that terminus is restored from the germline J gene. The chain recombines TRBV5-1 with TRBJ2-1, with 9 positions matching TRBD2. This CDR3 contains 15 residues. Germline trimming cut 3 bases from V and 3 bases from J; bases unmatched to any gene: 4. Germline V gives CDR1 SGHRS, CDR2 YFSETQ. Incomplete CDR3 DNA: TGCGCCAGCAGCTCCATAGCGGGAGACTACAATGAG. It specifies CASSSIAGDYNE. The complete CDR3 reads CASSSIAGDYNEQFF.

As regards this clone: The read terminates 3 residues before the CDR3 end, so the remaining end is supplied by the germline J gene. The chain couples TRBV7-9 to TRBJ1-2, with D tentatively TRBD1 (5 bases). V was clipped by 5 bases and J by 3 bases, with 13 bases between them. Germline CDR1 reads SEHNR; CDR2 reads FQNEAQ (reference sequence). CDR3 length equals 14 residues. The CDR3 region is CASSQRPGDYGYTF. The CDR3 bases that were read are TGTGCCAGCAGCCAGAGGCCGGGGGACTATGGC.

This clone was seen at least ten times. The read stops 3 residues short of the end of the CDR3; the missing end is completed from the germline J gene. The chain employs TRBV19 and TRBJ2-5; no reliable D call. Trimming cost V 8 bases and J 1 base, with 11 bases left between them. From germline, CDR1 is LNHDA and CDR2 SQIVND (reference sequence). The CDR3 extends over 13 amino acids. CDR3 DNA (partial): TGTGCCAGTCGTTCGGTTCCCCAAGAGACC. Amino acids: CASRSVPQET. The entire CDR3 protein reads CASRSVPQETQYF.

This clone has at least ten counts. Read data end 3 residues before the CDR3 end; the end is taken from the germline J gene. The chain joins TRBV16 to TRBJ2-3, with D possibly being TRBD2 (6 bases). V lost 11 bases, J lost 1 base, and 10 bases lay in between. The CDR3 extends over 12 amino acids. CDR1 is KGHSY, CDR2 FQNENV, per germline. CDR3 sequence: CAGGVGTDTQYF. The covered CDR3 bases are TGTGCCGGAGGGGTAGGCACAGATACG.

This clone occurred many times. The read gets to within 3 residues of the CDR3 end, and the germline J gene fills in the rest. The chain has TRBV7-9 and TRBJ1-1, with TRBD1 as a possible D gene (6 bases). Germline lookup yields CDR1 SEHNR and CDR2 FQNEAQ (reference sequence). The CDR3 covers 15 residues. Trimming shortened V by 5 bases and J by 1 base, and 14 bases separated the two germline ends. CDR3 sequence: CASSLGGQTNTEAFF. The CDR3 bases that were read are TGTGCCAGCAGCCTCGGAGGACAGACGAACACTGAA.

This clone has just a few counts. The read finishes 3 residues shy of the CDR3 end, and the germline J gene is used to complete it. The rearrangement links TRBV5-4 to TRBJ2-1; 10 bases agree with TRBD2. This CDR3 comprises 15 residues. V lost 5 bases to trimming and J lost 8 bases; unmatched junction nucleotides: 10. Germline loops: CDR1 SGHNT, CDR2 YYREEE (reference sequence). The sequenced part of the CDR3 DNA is TGTGCCAGCAGAGGACTAGCGGCTACAAGCGATGAG. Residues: CASRGLAATSDE. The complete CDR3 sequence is CASRGLAATSDEQFF.

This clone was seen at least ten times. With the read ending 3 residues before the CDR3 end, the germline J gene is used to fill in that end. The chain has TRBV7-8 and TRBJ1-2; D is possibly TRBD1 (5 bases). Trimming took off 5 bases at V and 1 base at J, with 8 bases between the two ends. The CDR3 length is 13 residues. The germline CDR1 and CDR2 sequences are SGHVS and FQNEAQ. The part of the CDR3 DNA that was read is TGTGCCAGCAGCGCGACAGTTAACTATGGC. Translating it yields CASSATVNYG. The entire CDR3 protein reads CASSATVNYGYTF.

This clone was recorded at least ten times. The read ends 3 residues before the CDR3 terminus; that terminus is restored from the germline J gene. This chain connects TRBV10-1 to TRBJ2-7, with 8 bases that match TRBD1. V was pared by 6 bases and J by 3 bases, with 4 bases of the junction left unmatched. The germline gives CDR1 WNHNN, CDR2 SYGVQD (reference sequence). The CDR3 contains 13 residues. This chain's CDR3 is CASSPGQVYEQYF. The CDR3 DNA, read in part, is TGCGCCAGCAGCCCGGGACAGGTCTACGAG.

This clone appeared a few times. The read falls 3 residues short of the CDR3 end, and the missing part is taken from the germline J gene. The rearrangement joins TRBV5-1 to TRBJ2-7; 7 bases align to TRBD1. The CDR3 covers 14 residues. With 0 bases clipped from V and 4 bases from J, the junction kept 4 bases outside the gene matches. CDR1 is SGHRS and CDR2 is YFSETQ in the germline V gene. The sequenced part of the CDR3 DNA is TGCGCCAGCAGCTTGGAAGGGGGCGCATACGAG. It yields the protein CASSLEGGAYE. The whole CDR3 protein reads CASSLEGGAYEQYF.

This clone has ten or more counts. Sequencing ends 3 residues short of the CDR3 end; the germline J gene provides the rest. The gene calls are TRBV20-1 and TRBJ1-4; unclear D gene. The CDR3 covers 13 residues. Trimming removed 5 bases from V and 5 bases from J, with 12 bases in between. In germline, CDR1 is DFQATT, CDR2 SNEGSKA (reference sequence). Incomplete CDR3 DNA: TGCAGTGCTCGGGGAATTCTAAATGAAAAA. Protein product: CSARGILNEK. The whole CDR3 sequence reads CSARGILNEKLFF.

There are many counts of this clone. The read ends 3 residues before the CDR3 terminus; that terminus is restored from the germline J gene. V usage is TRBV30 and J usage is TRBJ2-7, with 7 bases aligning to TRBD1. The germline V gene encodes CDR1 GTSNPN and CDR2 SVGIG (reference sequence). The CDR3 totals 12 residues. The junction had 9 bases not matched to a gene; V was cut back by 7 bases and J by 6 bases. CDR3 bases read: TGTGCCTCGAACGGACAGGTGGGCGAG. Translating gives CASNGQVGE. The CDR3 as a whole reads CASNGQVGEQYF.

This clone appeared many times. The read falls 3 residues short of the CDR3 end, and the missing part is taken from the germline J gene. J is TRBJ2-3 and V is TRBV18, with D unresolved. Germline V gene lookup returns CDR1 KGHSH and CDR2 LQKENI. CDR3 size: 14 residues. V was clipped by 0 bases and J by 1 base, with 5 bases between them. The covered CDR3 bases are TGTGCCAGCTCACCACCTAGCCGCACAGATACG. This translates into CASSPPSRTDT. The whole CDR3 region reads CASSPPSRTDTQYF.

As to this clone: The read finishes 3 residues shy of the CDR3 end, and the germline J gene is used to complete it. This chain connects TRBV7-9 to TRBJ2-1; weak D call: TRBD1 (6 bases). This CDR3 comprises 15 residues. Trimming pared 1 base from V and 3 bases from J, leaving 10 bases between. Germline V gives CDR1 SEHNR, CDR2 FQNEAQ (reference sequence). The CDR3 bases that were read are TGTGCCAGCAGCTTAGTGGGGGCCATCTACAATGAG. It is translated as CASSLVGAIYNE. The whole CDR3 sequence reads CASSLVGAIYNEQFF.

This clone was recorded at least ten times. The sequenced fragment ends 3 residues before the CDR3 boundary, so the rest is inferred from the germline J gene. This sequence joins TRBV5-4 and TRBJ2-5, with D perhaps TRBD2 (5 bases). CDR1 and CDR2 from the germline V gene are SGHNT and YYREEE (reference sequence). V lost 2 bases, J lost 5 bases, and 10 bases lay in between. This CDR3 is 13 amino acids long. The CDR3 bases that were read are TGTGCCAGCAGCTTTATAGCGTCGGAGACC. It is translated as CASSFIASET. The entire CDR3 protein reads CASSFIASETQYF.